Below, 15 T cell receptor beta chains from the same sample are listed, as sequenced in a study of cytomegalovirus exposure and HLA in healthy donors. Vbeta (60) and Jbeta (13) primers were used in the PCR. Assay: immunoSEQ multiplex PCR; the TCRdb copy retains only in-frame clones and omits some. The sample yields 150,000 to 200,000 clones, around 83% seen once. Sequences were obtained from PBMCs. Receptors were obtained from a male donor in good health and CMV-seropositive.

Only a few counts were recorded for this clone. The chain uses TRBV5-1 and TRBJ2-7; 7 bases fit TRBD1. The CDR3 totals 13 residues. Germline assignment: CDR1 SGHRS and CDR2 YFSETQ. V trimming: 4 bases; J trimming: 5 bases; junction bases outside the gene matches: 6. In nucleotides, the CDR3 is TGCGCCAGCAGCCAACAGGGGATGAACGAGCAGTACTTC. Translated: CASSQQGMNEQYF.

This clone turned up a few times. V and J are TRBV7-6 and TRBJ2-5; D is possibly TRBD2 (5 bases). The CDR3 has 12 residues. CDR1 and CDR2 from the germline V gene are SGHVS and FNYEAQ. The ends were cut back, 3 bases at V and 4 bases at J, with 6 bases in the middle. Here the CDR3 reads CASSFGVETQYF. DNA for the CDR3: TGTGCCAGCAGCTTCGGGGTAGAGACCCAGTACTTC.

V and J are TRBV14 and TRBJ2-7; 7 bases are a match to TRBD2. Germline values: CDR1 SGHDN, CDR2 FVKESK. CDR3 length: 14 residues. The ends lost 2 bases at V and 4 bases at J; junction bases unmatched: 5. The CDR3 DNA follows: TGTGCCAGCAGCCAACTGGGGGGACTATACGAGCAGTACTTC. This sequence encodes CASSQLGGLYEQYF.

Note on this clone: The sample has other DNA sequences that encode this CDR3 too. The rearrangement uses TRBV6-5 and TRBJ1-6; TRBD1 matches at 7 bases. Looked up from germline, CDR1 is MNHEY and CDR2 is SVGAGI. V shed 5 bases and J 4 bases; nucleotides not matched to a gene: 2. The CDR3 extends over 14 amino acids. The CDR3 loop is CASSKQGYNSPLHF. CDR3 in DNA: TGTGCCAGCAGTAAACAGGGGTATAATTCACCCCTCCACTTT.

V usage is TRBV4-1 and J usage is TRBJ2-1, with D perhaps matching TRBD2 (6 bases). Germline V gives CDR1 MGHRA, CDR2 YSYEKL. The CDR3 extends over 15 amino acids. Trimming shortened V by 5 bases and J by 5 bases, and 16 bases separated the two germline ends. As DNA, the CDR3 is TGCGCCAGCAGCGTTTCGTCAGCGGGTAACAATGAGCAGTTCTTC. This translates into CASSVSSAGNNEQFF.

The rearrangement joins TRBV27 to TRBJ2-3; D is ambiguous. V was shortened by 3 bases and J by 2 bases, with 9 bases between the two germline ends. Germline lookup yields CDR1 MNHEY and CDR2 SMNVEV (reference sequence). The CDR3 is 14 amino acids. The DNA for the CDR3 is TGTGCCAGCAGTTTCAACAGCCCCACAGATACGCAGTATTTT. The encoded protein is CASSFNSPTDTQYF.

V is TRBV6-5 and J is TRBJ2-7, with TRBD1 identical over 8 bases. Germline V gene sequence: CDR1 MNHEY, CDR2 SVGAGI. CDR3 length: 15 amino acids. J gave up 2 bases and V 0 bases, and 3 bases lay outside the gene matches. The CDR3 DNA sequence: TGTGCCAGCAGTTACTCGACCAGGGGGCCCTACGAGCAGTACTTC. It encodes CASSYSTRGPYEQYF.

As to this clone: Sequence at one end of the junction differs from germline and may be a read error. The chain has TRBV7-6 and TRBJ2-6, with 8 bases fitting TRBD1. CDR1 and CDR2 (germline): SGHVS, FNYEAQ. This CDR3 region has 18 residues. CDR3: CASSAPWQGAPGANILTF. Written as DNA, the CDR3 is TGTGCCAGCAGCGCCCCGTGGCAGGGGGCGCCCGGGGCCAACATCCTGACTTTC.

A remark on this clone: The junction shows a germline mismatch at one end, possibly a read error. CDR3 DNA: TGTGCCAGCAGCAATCTAGCGGGGGGAAACAGTCAGTACTTC. Its translation: CASSNLAGGNSQYF. The chain carries TRBV7-2 and TRBJ2-4; 11 positions agree with TRBD2. This CDR3 spans 14 amino acids. Germline CDR1 reads SGHTA; CDR2 reads FQGNSA.

This clone was counted once. J is TRBJ2-3 and V is TRBV5-1, with TRBD2 matching 11 bases. CDR1 is SGHRS and CDR2 is YFSETQ in the germline V gene. This CDR3 contains 17 residues. The V gene end was trimmed by 0 bases and the J gene end by 1 base; junction bases not matched to a gene: 4. The CDR3 region has the DNA TGCGCCAGCAGCTTGGGCGGGACTAGCGGACGCACAGATACGCAGTATTTT. This sequence encodes CASSLGGTSGRTDTQYF.

The CDR3 here is CASSYSSGTLLGYTF. CDR3 bases: TGTGCCAGCAGTTACTCGTCCGGGACTTTATTGGGCTACACCTTC. This chain uses TRBV6-6 with TRBJ1-2; TRBD1 might be the D (5 bases). The CDR3 is 15 amino acids. The V gene's germline CDR1 is MNHNY and CDR2 SVGAGI (reference sequence). Trimming removed 0 bases from V and 8 bases from J, with 16 bases in between.

The chain links TRBV10-3 to TRBJ1-1; 8 positions match TRBD1. Germline loops: CDR1 ENHRY, CDR2 SYGVKD. The CDR3 totals 15 residues. V gave up 7 bases and J gave up 1 base; unmatched junction bases: 8. The CDR3 sequence is CAINAGTGENTEAFF. CDR3 bases: TGTGCCATCAACGCCGGGACAGGTGAGAACACTGAAGCTTTCTTT.

The genes are TRBV6-1 and TRBJ2-7; 7 positions match TRBD2. Germline V CDR1 and CDR2: MNHNS, SASEGT. The V segment lost 2 bases and the J segment 3 bases; nucleotides outside the gene matches: 4. The CDR3 is 14 amino acids. The CDR3: CASSETSGDYEQYF. In DNA form, the CDR3 reads TGTGCCAGCAGTGAAACCAGCGGGGACTACGAGCAGTACTTC.

V and J are TRBV11-2 and TRBJ2-2; D may be TRBD2 (5 bases). Trimming took 6 bases from V and 3 from J, leaving 8 bases between them. Germline V lookup: CDR1 SGHAT, CDR2 FQNNGV. This CDR3 has 13 residues. Here the CDR3 DNA reads TGTGCCAGCAGAAGCGGTTACACCGGGGAGCTGTTTTTT. Protein: CASRSGYTGELFF.

The chain joins TRBV7-9 to TRBJ1-5; 8 positions agree with TRBD1. The CDR3 has 17 amino acids. Germline V lookup: CDR1 SEHNR, CDR2 FQNEAQ (reference sequence). V was clipped by 4 bases and J by 3 bases; unmatched bases: 11. CDR3 coding DNA: TGTGCCAGCAGCTCGGACAGGGAAGGGGGGTTCAATCAGCCCCAGCATTTT. It is translated as CASSSDREGGFNQPQHF.